This record looks at one TCR beta chain sequence and its context. Its antigen is unidentified. Sequencing ends 3 residues short of the CDR3 end; the germline J gene provides the rest. The V end lost 4 bases, the J end lost 7 bases, and 14 bases lay between the germline ends. Germline V gives CDR1 SNHLY, CDR2 FYNNEI. CDR3 size: 14 residues. The data stem from a study of T cells in women clearing cervical HPV infection. In the study overall: Women with histologically confirmed HPV16-related CIN3 or worse, 2 with invasive cancer, served as cases. Case blood was drawn when the lesion was first found; control blood after infection became undetectable.

Clones were sequenced by immunoSEQ multiplex PCR, and TCRdb holds only the in-frame ones, with some missing. This sample contains roughly 30,000 clones. Study outcomes and limitations: Unknown T-cell numbers per sample may underlie the richness differences.

The sequence was obtained from a woman between 18 and 75 years old with a cervical HPV16 infection that either progressed to CIN3+ or cleared (not recorded which). This chain joins TRBV2 and TRBJ1-3; D possibly corresponds to TRBD1 (6 bases). The sequenced sample was blood buffy coat. CDR3 DNA, as far as it was read: TGTGCCAGCAGTGGCCGATTAGGGGGTAACACC. This translates into CASSGRLGGNT. The whole CDR3 protein is CASSGRLGGNTIYF.